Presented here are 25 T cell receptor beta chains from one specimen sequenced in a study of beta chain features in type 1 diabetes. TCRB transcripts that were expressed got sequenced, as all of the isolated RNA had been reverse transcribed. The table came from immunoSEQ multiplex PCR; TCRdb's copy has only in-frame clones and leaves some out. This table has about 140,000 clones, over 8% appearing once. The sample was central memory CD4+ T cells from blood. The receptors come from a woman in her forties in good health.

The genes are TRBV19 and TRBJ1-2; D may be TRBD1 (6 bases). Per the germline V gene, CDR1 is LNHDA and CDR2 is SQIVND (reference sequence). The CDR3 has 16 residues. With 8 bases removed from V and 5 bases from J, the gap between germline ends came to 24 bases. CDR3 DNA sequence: TGTGCCAGTGAGGCCCCTCGGGCGGGGGCGAGGTATGGCTACACCTTC. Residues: CASEAPRAGARYGYTF.

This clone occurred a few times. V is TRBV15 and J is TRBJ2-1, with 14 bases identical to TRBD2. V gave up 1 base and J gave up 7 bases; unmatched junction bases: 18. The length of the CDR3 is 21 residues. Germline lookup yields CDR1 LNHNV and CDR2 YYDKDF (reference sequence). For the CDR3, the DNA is TGTGCCACCAGCAGAGCCCCGAGGTATTCCGGGACTAGCGGGGGAACAAATGAGCAGTTCTTC. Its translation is CATSRAPRYSGTSGGTNEQFF.

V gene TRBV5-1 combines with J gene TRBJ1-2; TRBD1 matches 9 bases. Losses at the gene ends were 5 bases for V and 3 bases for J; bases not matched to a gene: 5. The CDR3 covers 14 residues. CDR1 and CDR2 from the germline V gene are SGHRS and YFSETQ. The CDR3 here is CASSYDRGDYGYTF. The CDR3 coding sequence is TGCGCCAGCAGTTACGACAGGGGGGACTATGGCTACACCTTC.

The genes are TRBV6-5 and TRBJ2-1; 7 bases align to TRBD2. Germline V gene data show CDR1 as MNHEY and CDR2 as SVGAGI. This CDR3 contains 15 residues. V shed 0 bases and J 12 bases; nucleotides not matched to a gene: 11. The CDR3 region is CASSYSGAGLTVQFF. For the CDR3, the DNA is TGTGCCAGCAGTTACTCGGGAGCGGGGCTGACAGTGCAGTTCTTC.

The CDR3 DNA reads as TGCGCCAGCAGCTTGGCGAGGAGCGATACGCAGTATTTT. Its translation: CASSLARSDTQYF. V is TRBV5-1 and J is TRBJ2-3; D gene uncertain. Germline CDR1 SGHRS, CDR2 YFSETQ. The CDR3 covers 13 residues. V shed 0 bases and J shed 6 bases, with 8 bases lying between them. The variable domain in full, completed from reference TRBV5-1 and TRBJ2-3, reads KAGVTQTPRYLIKTRGQQVTLSCSPISGHRSVSWYQQTPGQGLQFLFEYFSETQRNKGNFPGRFSGRQFSNSRSEMNVSTLELGDSALYLCASSLARSDTQYFGPGTRLTVL.

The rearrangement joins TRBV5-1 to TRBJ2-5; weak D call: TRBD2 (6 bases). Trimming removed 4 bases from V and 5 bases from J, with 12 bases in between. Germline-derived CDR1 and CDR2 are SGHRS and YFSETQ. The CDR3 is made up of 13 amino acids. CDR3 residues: CASSRDFSETQYF. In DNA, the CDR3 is TGCGCCAGCAGCAGGGACTTCTCCGAGACCCAGTACTTC.

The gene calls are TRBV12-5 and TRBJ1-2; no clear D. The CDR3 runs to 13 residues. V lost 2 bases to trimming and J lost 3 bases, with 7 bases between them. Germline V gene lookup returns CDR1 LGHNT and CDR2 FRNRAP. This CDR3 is CASGLQTDYGYTF. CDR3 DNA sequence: TGTGCTAGTGGTTTGCAAACAGACTATGGCTACACCTTC.

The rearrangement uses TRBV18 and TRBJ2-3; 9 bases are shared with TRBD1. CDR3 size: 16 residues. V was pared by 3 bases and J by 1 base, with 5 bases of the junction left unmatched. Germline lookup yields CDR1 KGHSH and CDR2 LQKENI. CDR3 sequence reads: CASSPGTGSRTDTQYF. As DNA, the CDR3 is TGTGCCAGCTCACCCGGGACAGGGTCCCGCACAGATACGCAGTATTTT.

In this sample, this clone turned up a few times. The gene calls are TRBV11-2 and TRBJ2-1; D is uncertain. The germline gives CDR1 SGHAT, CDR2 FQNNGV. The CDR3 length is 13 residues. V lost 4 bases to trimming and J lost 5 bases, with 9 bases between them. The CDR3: CASSSRVNNEQFF. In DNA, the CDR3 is TGTGCCAGCAGCTCCCGGGTTAACAATGAGCAGTTCTTC.

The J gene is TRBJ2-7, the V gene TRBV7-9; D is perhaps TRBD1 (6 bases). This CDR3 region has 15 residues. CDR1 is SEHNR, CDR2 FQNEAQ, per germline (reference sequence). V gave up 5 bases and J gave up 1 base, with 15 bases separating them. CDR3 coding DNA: TGTGCCAGCAGCCCCCGGGACACTCTTTCCTACGAGCAGTACTTC. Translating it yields CASSPRDTLSYEQYF.

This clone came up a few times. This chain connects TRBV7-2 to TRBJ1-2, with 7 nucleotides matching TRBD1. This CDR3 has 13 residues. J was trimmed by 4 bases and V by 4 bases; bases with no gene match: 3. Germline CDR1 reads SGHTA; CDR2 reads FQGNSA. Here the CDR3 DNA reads TGTGCCAGCAGCTGGGGACAGCTCTATGGCTACACCTTC. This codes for CASSWGQLYGYTF.

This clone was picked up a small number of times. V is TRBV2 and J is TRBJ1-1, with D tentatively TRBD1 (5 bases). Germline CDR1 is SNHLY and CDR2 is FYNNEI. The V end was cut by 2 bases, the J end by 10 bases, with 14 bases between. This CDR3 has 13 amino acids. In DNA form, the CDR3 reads TGTGCCAGCAGTGAAACGGGGGGTATAGGAGCTTTCTTT. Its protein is CASSETGGIGAFF.

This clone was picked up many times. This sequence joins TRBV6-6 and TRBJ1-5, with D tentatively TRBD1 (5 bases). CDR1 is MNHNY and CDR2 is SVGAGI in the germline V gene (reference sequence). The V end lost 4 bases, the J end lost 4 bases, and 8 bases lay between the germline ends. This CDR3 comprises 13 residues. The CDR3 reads CASSWQGNQPQHF. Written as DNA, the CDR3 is TGTGCCAGCAGTTGGCAGGGAAATCAGCCCCAGCATTTT.

Written as DNA, the CDR3 is TGTGCCACCGCCGGGACAGCTAACACTGAAGCTTTCTTT. The encoded protein is CATAGTANTEAFF. The V call is TRBV6-5, the J call TRBJ1-1, with 7 bases aligning to TRBD1. J gave up 2 bases and V 10 bases, and 7 bases lay outside the gene matches. Germline loops: CDR1 MNHEY, CDR2 SVGAGI. The CDR3 is 13 residues long.

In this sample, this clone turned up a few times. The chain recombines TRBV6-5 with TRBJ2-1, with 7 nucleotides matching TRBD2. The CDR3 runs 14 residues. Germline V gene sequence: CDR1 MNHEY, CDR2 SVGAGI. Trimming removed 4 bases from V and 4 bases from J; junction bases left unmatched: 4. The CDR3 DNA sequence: TGTGCCAGCAGTTTAAGACTAGCTTACAATGAGCAGTTCTTC. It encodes CASSLRLAYNEQFF.

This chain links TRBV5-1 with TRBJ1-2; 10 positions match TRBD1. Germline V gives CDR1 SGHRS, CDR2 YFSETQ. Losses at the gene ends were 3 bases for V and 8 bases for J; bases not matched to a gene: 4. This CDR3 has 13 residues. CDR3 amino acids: CASSYRTGGGYTF. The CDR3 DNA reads TGCGCCAGCAGCTACCGGACAGGGGGAGGCTACACCTTC.

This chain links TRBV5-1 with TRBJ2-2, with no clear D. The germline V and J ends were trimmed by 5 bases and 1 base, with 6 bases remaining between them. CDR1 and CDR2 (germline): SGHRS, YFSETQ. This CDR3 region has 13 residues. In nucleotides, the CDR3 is TGCGCCAGCAGGGCAGAGAACACCGGGGAGCTGTTTTTT. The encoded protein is CASRAENTGELFF.

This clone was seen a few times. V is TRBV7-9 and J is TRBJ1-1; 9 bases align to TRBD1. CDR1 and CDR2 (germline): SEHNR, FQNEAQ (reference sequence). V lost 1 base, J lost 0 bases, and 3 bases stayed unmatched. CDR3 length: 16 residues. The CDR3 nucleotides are TGTGCCAGCAGCTTAGGACAGGGGGGACTGAACACTGAAGCTTTCTTT. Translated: CASSLGQGGLNTEAFF.

The CDR3 DNA sequence: TGTGCCAGCACCTCCCCCTCGGGGGGAGATACGCAGTATTTT. It codes for CASTSPSGGDTQYF. The chain links TRBV7-2 to TRBJ2-3, with 7 bases identical to TRBD2. From germline, CDR1 is SGHTA and CDR2 FQGNSA. The CDR3 loop spans 14 amino acids. V shed 7 bases, J shed 5 bases, and the junction held 9 bases outside the gene matches.

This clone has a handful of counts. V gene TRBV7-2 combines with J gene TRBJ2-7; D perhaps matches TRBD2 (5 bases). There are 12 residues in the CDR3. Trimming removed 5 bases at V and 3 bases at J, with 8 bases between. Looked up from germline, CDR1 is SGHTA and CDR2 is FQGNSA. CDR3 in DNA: TGTGCCAGCAGCCCAGACTACTACGAGCAGTACTTC. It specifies CASSPDYYEQYF. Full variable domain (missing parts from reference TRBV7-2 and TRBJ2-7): GAGVSQSPSNKVTEKGKDVELRCDPISGHTALYWYRQSLGQGLEFLIYFQGNSAPDKSGLPSDRFSAERTGGSVSTLTIQRTQQEDSAVYLCASSPDYYEQYFGPGTRLTVT.

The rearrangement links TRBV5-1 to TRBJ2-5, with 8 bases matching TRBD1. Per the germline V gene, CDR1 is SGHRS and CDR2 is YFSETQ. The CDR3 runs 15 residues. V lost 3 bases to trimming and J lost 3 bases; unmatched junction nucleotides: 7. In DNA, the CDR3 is TGCGCCAGCAGCTCCGGACAGGGAGTGGAAGAGACCCAGTACTTC. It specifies CASSSGQGVEETQYF.

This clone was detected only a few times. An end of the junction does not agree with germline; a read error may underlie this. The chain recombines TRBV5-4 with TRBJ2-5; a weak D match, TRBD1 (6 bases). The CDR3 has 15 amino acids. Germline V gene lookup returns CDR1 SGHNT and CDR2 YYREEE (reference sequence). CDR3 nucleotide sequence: TGCGCCAGCAGCCTGATTGGGACACCCCAAGAGACCCAGTACTTC. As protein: CASSLIGTPQETQYF.

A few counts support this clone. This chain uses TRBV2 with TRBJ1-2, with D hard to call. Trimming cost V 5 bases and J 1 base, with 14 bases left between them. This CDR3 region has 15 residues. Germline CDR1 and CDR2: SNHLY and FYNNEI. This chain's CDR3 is CASSPQDGSNYGYTF. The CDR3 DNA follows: TGTGCCAGCAGTCCCCAGGACGGGAGTAACTATGGCTACACCTTC.

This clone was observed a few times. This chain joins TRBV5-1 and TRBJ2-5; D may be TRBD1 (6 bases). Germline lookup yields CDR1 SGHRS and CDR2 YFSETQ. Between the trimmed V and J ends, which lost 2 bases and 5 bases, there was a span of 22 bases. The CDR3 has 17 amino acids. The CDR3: CASSFYGQFGLGETQYF. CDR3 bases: TGCGCCAGCAGCTTCTACGGACAGTTTGGCCTGGGGGAGACCCAGTACTTC.

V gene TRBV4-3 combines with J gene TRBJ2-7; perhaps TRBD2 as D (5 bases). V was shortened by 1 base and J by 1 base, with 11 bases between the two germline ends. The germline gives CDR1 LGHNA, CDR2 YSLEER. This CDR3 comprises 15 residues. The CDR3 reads CASSQGYGVSYEQYF. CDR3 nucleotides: TGCGCCAGCAGCCAAGGGTACGGGGTGTCCTACGAGCAGTACTTC.